This is a list of T cell receptor beta chains from one sample in a study of T cell repertoires in cytomegalovirus infection. MiXCR was run by TCRdb on the reads, yielding one entry per CDR3 protein. The data show hundreds of thousands of distinct CDR3 sequences, roughly 30% seen once. Their antigens are not known. Sequencing used cultured CD8+ T cells from PBMCs, obtained from culture after CMV antigen stimulation. Receptors originate from a human donor in good health (CMV status not recorded). Some clones in this sample may be carry-over from other donors' samples. Both conserved end residues are part of each CDR3. The D gene is left open where the match is weak. Clone size is shown for a subset of rows, as once, few, many or a class of expanded clone.

CDR3 length: 17; D gene: NA; J gene: TRBJ2-1; V gene: TRBV15; clone size: NA; CDR3 protein: CATSRDRWETAYNEQFF; CDR3 DNA: TGTGCCACCAGCAGAGATCGCTGGGAAACGGCCTACAATGAGCAGTTCTTC
CDR3 length: 16; D gene: NA; J gene: TRBJ2-7; V gene: TRBV13; clone size: NA; CDR3 protein: CASSPSSELPSYEQYF; CDR3 DNA: TGTGCCAGCAGCCCCTCGAGCGAGCTCCCTTCTTACGAGCAGTACTTC
CDR3 length: 13; D gene: TRBD1; J gene: TRBJ1-2; V gene: TRBV12-5; clone size: NA; CDR3 protein: CASGLPDRGSYTF; CDR3 DNA: TGTGCTAGTGGTTTGCCAGACAGGGGGAGCTACACCTTC
CDR3 length: 17; D gene: TRBD2; J gene: TRBJ2-2; V gene: TRBV6-6; clone size: few; CDR3 protein: CASLGTSGVPLPGELFF; CDR3 DNA: TGTGCCAGTTTAGGGACTAGCGGGGTTCCATTGCCCGGGGAGCTGTTTTTT
CDR3 length: 14; D gene: TRBD1; J gene: TRBJ2-7; V gene: TRBV29-1; clone size: NA; CDR3 protein: CSVASGTGTYEQYF; CDR3 DNA: TGCAGCGTTGCATCAGGGACAGGGACCTACGAGCAGTACTTC
CDR3 length: 18; D gene: NA; J gene: TRBJ2-6; V gene: TRBV27; clone size: few; CDR3 protein: CASSSSPYVASGANVLTF; CDR3 DNA: TGTGCCAGCAGTAGTTCTCCTTATGTGGCCTCTGGGGCCAACGTCCTGACTTTC
CDR3 length: 14; D gene: NA; J gene: TRBJ1-2; V gene: TRBV6-1; clone size: NA; CDR3 protein: CASSYAAGANGYTF; CDR3 DNA: TGTGCCAGCAGTTACGCCGCAGGAGCGAATGGCTACACCTTC
CDR3 length: 17; D gene: TRBD2; J gene: TRBJ2-1; V gene: TRBV6-1; clone size: NA; CDR3 protein: CASSILGLAGGYNEQFF; CDR3 DNA: TGTGCCAGCAGTATTCTGGGACTAGCGGGGGGGTACAATGAGCAGTTCTTC
CDR3 length: 14; D gene: TRBD1; J gene: TRBJ2-7; V gene: TRBV7-4; clone size: few; CDR3 protein: CASSERQGPYEQYF; CDR3 DNA: TGTGCCAGCAGCGAGCGACAGGGTCCCTACGAGCAGTACTTC
CDR3 length: 14; D gene: NA; J gene: TRBJ1-6; V gene: TRBV27; clone size: NA; CDR3 protein: CASSHSRGNSPLHF; CDR3 DNA: TGTGCCAGCAGTCACAGCAGGGGCAATTCACCCCTCCACTTT
CDR3 length: 15; D gene: TRBD2; J gene: TRBJ2-1; V gene: TRBV27; clone size: NA; CDR3 protein: CASNLGLAGYNEQFF; CDR3 DNA: TGTGCCAGCAATTTAGGGCTAGCGGGGTACAATGAGCAGTTCTTC
CDR3 length: 15; D gene: NA; J gene: TRBJ2-1; V gene: TRBV20-1; clone size: NA; CDR3 protein: CSARTGALSYNEQFF; CDR3 DNA: TGCAGTGCTAGAACGGGGGCCTTATCCTACAATGAGCAGTTCTTC
CDR3 length: 18; D gene: TRBD1; J gene: TRBJ2-2; V gene: TRBV6-1; clone size: NA; CDR3 protein: CASSVSFWAGGITGELFF; CDR3 DNA: TGTGCCAGCAGTGTATCGTTTTGGGCAGGGGGCATCACCGGGGAGCTGTTTTTT
CDR3 length: 16; D gene: TRBD2; J gene: TRBJ2-3; V gene: TRBV20-1; clone size: NA; CDR3 protein: CSASPGGWGSTDTQYF; CDR3 DNA: TGCAGTGCTAGTCCCGGGGGGTGGGGTAGCACAGATACGCAGTATTTT
CDR3 length: 16; D gene: TRBD1; J gene: TRBJ1-4; V gene: TRBV4-1; clone size: NA; CDR3 protein: CASSLSDRGTNEKLFF; CDR3 DNA: TGCGCCAGCAGCCTTTCGGACAGGGGAACTAATGAAAAACTGTTTTTT
CDR3 length: 17; D gene: TRBD2; J gene: TRBJ2-3; V gene: TRBV5-5; clone size: few; CDR3 protein: CASSLISGGRTGDTQYF; CDR3 DNA: TGTGCCAGCAGCTTGATCAGCGGGGGCCGTACCGGGGATACGCAGTATTTT
CDR3 length: 14; D gene: NA; J gene: TRBJ2-4; V gene: TRBV28; clone size: NA; CDR3 protein: CASSSQIAKNIQYF; CDR3 DNA: TGTGCCAGCAGTTCCCAAATAGCCAAAAACATTCAGTACTTC
CDR3 length: 12; D gene: NA; J gene: TRBJ1-5; V gene: TRBV7-9; clone size: NA; CDR3 protein: CASSPPSEPQHF; CDR3 DNA: TGTGCCAGCAGCCCCCCGAGTGAACCCCAGCATTTT
CDR3 length: 14; D gene: NA; J gene: TRBJ2-7; V gene: TRBV2; clone size: NA; CDR3 protein: CASSEFGPPYEQYF; CDR3 DNA: TGTGCCAGCAGTGAGTTCGGTCCACCCTACGAGCAGTACTTC
CDR3 length: 16; D gene: TRBD1; J gene: TRBJ1-6; V gene: TRBV27; clone size: NA; CDR3 protein: CASSLRQGVANSPLHF; CDR3 DNA: TGTGCCAGCAGTTTACGACAGGGTGTGGCTAATTCACCCCTCCACTTT
CDR3 length: 15; D gene: NA; J gene: TRBJ2-7; V gene: TRBV4-1; clone size: many; CDR3 protein: CASSQETGWIYEQYF; CDR3 DNA: TGCGCCAGCAGCCAAGAAACAGGGTGGATCTACGAGCAGTACTTC
CDR3 length: 17; D gene: TRBD2; J gene: TRBJ2-2; V gene: TRBV27; clone size: few; CDR3 protein: CASSLSGAGGLVWELFF; CDR3 DNA: TGTGCCAGCAGTTTATCGGGAGCGGGGGGGCTCGTCTGGGAGCTGTTTTTT
CDR3 length: 15; D gene: TRBD1; J gene: TRBJ2-1; V gene: TRBV6-4; clone size: few; CDR3 protein: CASSDYGQGTDEQFF; CDR3 DNA: TGTGCCAGCAGTGATTACGGACAGGGGACCGATGAGCAGTTCTTC
CDR3 length: 18; D gene: NA; J gene: TRBJ2-1; V gene: TRBV19; clone size: NA; CDR3 protein: CASSRRDPIRWDYNEQFF; CDR3 DNA: TGTGCCAGTAGTCGCCGGGACCCCATTAGGTGGGATTACAATGAGCAGTTCTTC
CDR3 length: 15; D gene: NA; J gene: TRBJ2-6; V gene: TRBV19; clone size: NA; CDR3 protein: CATRGGTTGANVLTF; CDR3 DNA: TGTGCCACCAGGGGGGGAACGACTGGGGCCAACGTCCTGACTTTC
CDR3 length: 15; D gene: NA; J gene: TRBJ1-1; V gene: TRBV28; clone size: many; CDR3 protein: CASSFRSTGNTEAFF; CDR3 DNA: TGTGCCAGCAGTTTTAGGTCCACTGGGAACACTGAAGCTTTCTTT
CDR3 length: 15; D gene: NA; J gene: TRBJ2-5; V gene: TRBV12-3/TRBV12-4; clone size: NA; CDR3 protein: CASSFTLHWGETQYF; CDR3 DNA: TGTGCCAGCAGTTTTACCCTACATTGGGGAGAGACCCAGTACTTC
CDR3 length: 14; D gene: NA; J gene: TRBJ1-5; V gene: TRBV7-9; clone size: many; CDR3 protein: CASSFTDSNQPQHF; CDR3 DNA: TGTGCCAGCAGTTTCACAGATAGCAATCAGCCCCAGCATTTT
CDR3 length: 15; D gene: TRBD1; J gene: TRBJ2-1; V gene: TRBV19; clone size: NA; CDR3 protein: CASSNGQGPYNEQFF; CDR3 DNA: TGTGCCAGTAGTAACGGACAGGGGCCTTACAATGAGCAGTTCTTC
CDR3 length: 16; D gene: NA; J gene: TRBJ2-2; V gene: TRBV27; clone size: NA; CDR3 protein: CASSFSAGEYTGELFF; CDR3 DNA: TGTGCCAGCAGTTTTTCGGCAGGCGAATACACCGGGGAGCTGTTTTTT
CDR3 length: 14; D gene: NA; J gene: TRBJ1-2; V gene: TRBV10-3; clone size: few; CDR3 protein: CAISESGRGRGYTF; CDR3 DNA: TGTGCCATCAGTGAGTCGGGGCGGGGGCGAGGCTACACCTTC
CDR3 length: 16; D gene: TRBD1; J gene: TRBJ2-5; V gene: TRBV7-9; clone size: few; CDR3 protein: CASSPPGTGEWETQYF; CDR3 DNA: TGTGCCAGCAGCCCCCCCGGGACAGGGGAGTGGGAGACCCAGTACTTC
CDR3 length: 15; D gene: NA; J gene: TRBJ1-2; V gene: TRBV4-1; clone size: few; CDR3 protein: CASSRPGEWRDGYTF; CDR3 DNA: TGCGCCAGCAGCCGCCCGGGGGAGTGGAGGGATGGCTACACCTTC
CDR3 length: 15; D gene: NA; J gene: TRBJ1-2; V gene: TRBV9; clone size: NA; CDR3 protein: CASSVAGGPNYGYTF; CDR3 DNA: TGTGCCAGCAGCGTAGCCGGGGGTCCTAACTATGGCTACACCTTC
CDR3 length: 14; D gene: TRBD1; J gene: TRBJ2-4; V gene: TRBV20-1; clone size: NA; CDR3 protein: CSARDRGYKNIQYF; CDR3 DNA: TGCAGTGCTAGGGACAGGGGCTACAAAAACATTCAGTACTTC
CDR3 length: 15; D gene: NA; J gene: TRBJ1-1; V gene: TRBV7-8; clone size: many; CDR3 protein: CASSFLQGVDTEAFF; CDR3 DNA: TGTGCCAGCAGCTTCCTACAGGGTGTCGACACTGAAGCTTTCTTT
CDR3 length: 12; D gene: NA; J gene: TRBJ2-7; V gene: TRBV7-8; clone size: many; CDR3 protein: CASSASSYEQYF; CDR3 DNA: TGTGCCAGCAGCGCCAGCTCCTACGAGCAGTACTTC
CDR3 length: 14; D gene: TRBD1; J gene: TRBJ1-6; V gene: TRBV25-1; clone size: NA; CDR3 protein: CASSSTGGDSPLHF; CDR3 DNA: TGTGCCAGCAGCTCTACAGGGGGCGATTCACCCCTCCACTTT
CDR3 length: 17; D gene: NA; J gene: TRBJ1-6; V gene: TRBV7-9; clone size: few; CDR3 protein: CASSLVGRSSYNSPLHF; CDR3 DNA: TGTGCCAGCAGCTTAGTAGGGAGAAGCTCCTATAATTCACCCCTCCACTTT
CDR3 length: 16; D gene: TRBD1; J gene: TRBJ2-2; V gene: TRBV7-9; clone size: NA; CDR3 protein: CASNLQGDLVTGELFF; CDR3 DNA: TGTGCCAGCAACCTACAGGGGGATCTGGTCACCGGGGAGCTGTTTTTT
CDR3 length: 12; D gene: NA; J gene: TRBJ1-5; V gene: TRBV15; clone size: few; CDR3 protein: CATSREDQPQHF; CDR3 DNA: TGTGCCACCAGCAGAGAAGATCAGCCCCAGCATTTT
CDR3 length: 16; D gene: NA; J gene: TRBJ2-2; V gene: TRBV6-5; clone size: NA; CDR3 protein: CASSYLGGRYTGELFF; CDR3 DNA: TGTGCCAGCAGTTATCTGGGGGGGCGTTACACCGGGGAGCTGTTTTTT
CDR3 length: 15; D gene: NA; J gene: TRBJ1-1; V gene: TRBV7-8; clone size: many; CDR3 protein: CASARPRGMNTEAFF; CDR3 DNA: TGTGCCAGCGCCCGGCCGCGAGGGATGAACACTGAAGCTTTCTTT
CDR3 length: 15; D gene: NA; J gene: TRBJ1-5; V gene: TRBV12-3/TRBV12-4; clone size: many; CDR3 protein: CASSLAGGPGQPQHF; CDR3 DNA: TGTGCCAGCAGTTTAGCGGGGGGGCCGGGTCAGCCCCAGCATTTT
CDR3 length: 14; D gene: NA; J gene: TRBJ1-1; V gene: TRBV7-2; clone size: NA; CDR3 protein: CASSLPRGSTEAFF; CDR3 DNA: TGTGCCAGCAGCTTACCCCGGGGGAGTACTGAAGCTTTCTTT
CDR3 length: 16; D gene: NA; J gene: TRBJ2-7; V gene: TRBV2; clone size: few; CDR3 protein: CASYPGGRSDSYEQYF; CDR3 DNA: TGTGCCAGCTACCCGGGTGGACGTTCTGACTCCTACGAGCAGTACTTC
CDR3 length: 11; D gene: NA; J gene: TRBJ1-4; V gene: TRBV7-9; clone size: many; CDR3 protein: CASEWDEKLFF; CDR3 DNA: TGTGCCAGCGAGTGGGATGAAAAACTGTTTTTT